The present TCR beta chain was sequenced within a study of T cells after yellow fever vaccination. TCRdb re-called the 5' RACE reads with MiXCR, one entry per CDR3 protein. The table includes 610,000 or so distinct CDR3 sequences, around an eighth detected once. This receptor was taken from a man aged 25-40 years who received the YFV17D yellow fever vaccine. The sample was PBMCs, taken on the day of the yellow fever booster vaccination.

The CDR3: CASSSRLAGEQYF. The CDR3 DNA reads as TGTGCCAGCAGCTCACGCTTAGCGGGAGAGCAGTACTTC. This chain connects TRBV5-5 to TRBJ2-7, with 8 positions matching TRBD2. Trimming cost V 3 bases and J 7 bases; bases outside gene matches: 6. There are 13 residues in the CDR3. CDR1 is SGHKS, CDR2 YYEKEE, per germline (reference sequence).